This T cell receptor beta chain is from a study of T cells expressing NK-cell markers. On the study more broadly: In the group of eight sequenced donors, seven were HCMV-seropositive and one was seronegative. Study-wide findings and caveats: The leading position in the CD3+CD56-NKG2C+ fraction of several donors also went to these clonotypes.

5'RACE template switching with UMIs produced the TCR beta cDNA. TCRdb re-called the 5' RACE reads and shows each CDR3 protein once, DNA omitted. Recorded for this sample: about 540,000 distinct CDR3 sequences. In the case of this clonotype: Its target is not known.

The CDR3 covers 14 residues. The rearrangement links TRBV12-3 or TRBV12-4 to TRBJ2-7; TCRdb gives TRBD1 as the D gene, but with no DNA this cannot be confirmed. Specimen: blood T cells: a sorted CD56 or NKG2C T cell subset, CD4+ or CD8+ T cells, or bulk PBMC T cells (not recorded which). This TCR was sampled from a man younger than 35 in good health. CDR3 amino acids: CASSSNRVADEQYF.